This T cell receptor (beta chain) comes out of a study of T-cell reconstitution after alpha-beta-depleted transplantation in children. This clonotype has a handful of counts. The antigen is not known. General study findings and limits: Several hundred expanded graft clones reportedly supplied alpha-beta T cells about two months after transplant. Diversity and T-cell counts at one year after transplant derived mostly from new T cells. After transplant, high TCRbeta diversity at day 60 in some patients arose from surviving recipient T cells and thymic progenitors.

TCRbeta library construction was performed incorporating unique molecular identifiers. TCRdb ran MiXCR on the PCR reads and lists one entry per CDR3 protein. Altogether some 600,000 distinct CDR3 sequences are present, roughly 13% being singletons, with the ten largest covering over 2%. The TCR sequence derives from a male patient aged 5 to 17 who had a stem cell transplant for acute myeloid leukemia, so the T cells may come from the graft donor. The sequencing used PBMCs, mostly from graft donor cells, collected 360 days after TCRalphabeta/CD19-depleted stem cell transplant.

For the CDR3, the DNA is TGTGCCAGTGCCTCGACCGCACAGGGGCAGTTCTTC. Its translation is CASASTAQGQFF. The rearrangement uses TRBV19 and TRBJ2-1; D is perhaps TRBD1 (6 bases). The CDR3 consists of 12 residues. V was pared by 8 bases and J by 12 bases, with 17 bases between. CDR1 is LNHDA, CDR2 SQIVND, per germline (reference sequence).